The T cell receptor (beta chain) under discussion was sequenced for a study of T cell responses to AZD1222 COVID-19 vaccine (dated by TCRdb to the early 2020s). Looking at the study overall: AZD1222 recipients given second doses at about 4 weeks or at about 12 weeks were pooled, since spike-specific TCR depth and breadth were not found to differ between the two schedules. Enrollment into the trials was organized by age into subgroups of 18-55, 56-69 and 70-plus years, and those subgroups contained roughly 150, 30 and 60 TCR-sequenced participants, respectively. A total of approximately 230 trial participants underwent TCR sequencing, of whom 200 to 220 received two doses of AZD1222 and about 25 received two doses of the MenACWY control vaccine.

The investigation overall reported the following: Because no day 14 peak-response samples were available, repertoires were characterized only after the peak T cell response. The 56-69-year group was small, and its depth increase did not reach significance, likely because of low power. Only a handful of AZD1222 recipients were SARS-CoV-2 seropositive at baseline, limiting conclusions about previously exposed vaccinees. After two AZD1222 doses, spike-specific TCR breadth and depth were significantly higher than at day 0 and than in MenACWY recipients. Epitopes outside the regions mutated in the B.1.351 and B.1.1.7 variants were reportedly recognized by nearly half of the unique spike-specific TCRs. CD4 TCRs associated with the vaccine covered the entire spike protein, and the dominant responses were in regions 160-218 and 743-854. Participants were mostly white British and included more females than males, and it was suggested by the authors that clonal diversity may have been underestimated.

The CDR3 regions of human TCRbeta chains were analyzed by immunosequencing. The authors processed their data as follows. Repertoire TCRs were checked for matches against a reference library of SARS-CoV-2-specific TCRs that had been generated using the MIRA antigen-specificity platform. Breadth was defined as the fraction of unique TCRs that were SARS-CoV-2-associated, and depth was defined as the fraction of total T cells that were SARS-CoV-2-associated. Using the MIRA data, every spike-specific TCR was mapped to the spike region that the TCR reacted to and assigned to either a CD4 or a CD8 class. Log10-transformed breadth and depth values were compared by one-way ANOVA with Sidak's multiple comparisons tests. TCRdb obtained this table from immuneACCESS and retained in-frame rearrangements with V and J assigned. These tables miss some clones; where compared with another copy, unresolved V genes account for less than half of the shortfall, and the remainder is unexplained. V and J calls and clone size come straight from that table; D and trimming were deduced from the DNA. In all, the sample holds about 56,000 clones, and approximately 85% of those were seen once. The ten largest clones represent around 16% of the sample.

The time point label, read with the paper, signifies: baseline before first vaccination. Samples from vaccinated people were obtained from the UK trials COV001 and COV002, which included a single-blind randomized controlled phase 2/3 trial of AZD1222 (ChAdOx1 nCoV-19) in healthy adults. For TCRbeta chain sequencing, PBMC samples from trial participants were taken at day 0 and at day 28 after the second dose. With regard to this clone: Its antigen specificity is not known. No base quality values were provided; no much bigger clone lies one nucleotide off.

Trimming takes 2 bases from V and 4 bases from J, and the germline ends sit 12 bases apart. The CDR3 sequence holds 14 residues, the cysteine and phenylalanine included. The only DNA kept is the CDR3, 42 bases in frame from the first base. CDR1 and CDR2 (SGDLS, YYNGEE) derive from the germline V gene. The sample was peripheral blood, taken on day 0 of AZD1222 vaccination. The clonotype was recovered from an adult in good health. The chain is made from TRBV9 and TRBJ1-2; the D gene is not confidently resolved. The CDR3 region has the sequence CASSVPSNPYGYTF. The DNA sequence is TGTGCCAGCAGCGTCCCGTCTAACCCCTATGGCTACACCTTC.